This is a list of T cell receptor beta chains from one sample in a study of blood T cell repertoires in COVID-19. Here immunoSEQ multiplex PCR was the method, and the copy in TCRdb shows in-frame clones only, minus some. The sample lists roughly 200,000 clones, around 80% occurring once. The sample taken for sequencing was peripheral blood. The receptor set was obtained from a woman aged 55-69 years with COVID-19, enrolled during active disease. Both conserved end residues are part of each CDR3. Clone size, where shown, is once, few, many, or a class for clones that have expanded.

CDR3 protein,J gene,V gene,clone size
CASSPDMKNQPQHF,TRBJ1-5,TRBV18,.
CASRPGQGHQPQHF,TRBJ1-5,TRBV19,.
CASSQNLGAGETSTDTQYF,TRBJ2-3,TRBV5-1,.
CASSSAGTGNWDMSNQPQHF,TRBJ1-5,TRBV5-1,.
CASSKAAEGARGELFF,TRBJ2-2,TRBV7-9,.
CASSTRGTGELFF,TRBJ2-2,TRBV7-2,.
CASSPGSGQGYGYTF,TRBJ1-2,TRBV3-1/TRBV3-2,many
CATRSGVDISGANVLTF,TRBJ2-6,TRBV15,.
CASSFGSGGPNTGELFF,TRBJ2-2,TRBV5-5,.
CASSPRQGGDQPQHF,TRBJ1-5,TRBV27,.
CSASGTLTDTQYF,TRBJ2-3,TRBV20-1,.
CASSLALGTAIQETQYF,TRBJ2-5,TRBV5-1,.
CASGSRGVHNSPLHF,TRBJ1-6,TRBV28,once
CASSLGAAGANVLTF,TRBJ2-6,TRBV7-6,.
CASSLLSRGRSYEQYF,TRBJ2-7,TRBV7-2,.
CASSFPRTGVAGELFF,TRBJ2-2,TRBV7-3,.
CASSLARQDTEAFF,TRBJ1-1,TRBV5-1,once
CASSLDWAAETQYF,TRBJ2-5,TRBV7-2,.
CASSLGASGANVLTF,TRBJ2-6,TRBV6-1,.
CASSESTGRDYGYTF,TRBJ1-2,TRBV6-1,.
CASSQGDSASGRIGANEQFF,TRBJ2-1,TRBV4-3,.
CASSPAAGVVINEQFF,TRBJ2-1,TRBV5-4,.
CASSLNTNYGYTF,TRBJ1-2,TRBV5-4,.
CASSPSRGAGGEQFF,TRBJ2-1,TRBV3-1/TRBV3-2,.
CASSTGREDLYEQYF,TRBJ2-7,TRBV19,.
CASSEGIGQTLEAFF,TRBJ1-1,TRBV6-1,.
CASSYSSNTGELFF,TRBJ2-2,TRBV6-2/TRBV6-3,.
CASSLAGLAGDEQFF,TRBJ2-1,TRBV2,.
CASGLVGGLADPSTDTQYF,TRBJ2-3,TRBV12-5,.
CASSPRVLYKGYTF,TRBJ1-2,TRBV5-6,.
CASRGTSGERGELFF,TRBJ2-2,TRBV2,.
CASRQDRGTVSPLHF,TRBJ1-6,TRBV2,few
CASSLSAGRTDTQYF,TRBJ2-3,TRBV2,.
CASSLGTMSSYEQYF,TRBJ2-7,TRBV5-4,.
CASSPGPSGTDEQFF,TRBJ2-1,TRBV11-3,.
CASSQEPRGAGGPSRYEQYF,TRBJ2-7,TRBV4-1,.
CASSLLGGRAGEQYF,TRBJ2-7,TRBV27,many
CASSPGQGGRDTQYF,TRBJ2-3,TRBV6-6,.
CASIRGGQETQYF,TRBJ2-5,TRBV28,.
CASSSLGQLLNSPLHF,TRBJ1-6,TRBV7-2,.
CASSLGLAGGSNNEQFF,TRBJ2-1,TRBV7-6,.
CASSYSRDRGGKLFF,TRBJ1-4,TRBV6-6,.
CASSSQGSFTEAFF,TRBJ1-1,TRBV7-6,.
CASSLQAFNPLDEQFF,TRBJ2-1,TRBV19,.
CASSQDYKRSF,TRBJ2-7,TRBV3-1/TRBV3-2,.
CASRTGGKNTGELFF,TRBJ2-2,TRBV28,.
CASSEARFRGNEQFF,TRBJ2-1,TRBV6-1,.
CASSLPGGWSYGYTF,TRBJ1-2,TRBV19,.
CASSSRSGFEQFF,TRBJ2-1,TRBV12-3/TRBV12-4,.
CASSEDRVYGYTF,TRBJ1-2,TRBV6-5,.
CASTKGQAQETQYF,TRBJ2-5,TRBV6-5,.
CSGGQGASEQFF,TRBJ2-1,TRBV29-1,.
CASSLGGRASGYNEQFF,TRBJ2-1,TRBV7-2,.
CASSPATSGGAYNEQFF,TRBJ2-1,TRBV4-1,.
CASSVPGLNYGYTF,TRBJ1-2,TRBV2,.
CASSGGGQGKGAGELFF,TRBJ2-2,TRBV5-1,.
CASSPGDSSYEQYF,TRBJ2-7,TRBV18,.